The sample holds many counts of the clone carrying this T cell receptor (beta chain). Its antigen is unidentified. This record comes from a study of blood T cells in healthy people across ages. Study conclusions and caveats: CMV status of donors was not determined, possibly confounding expanded clonotype changes. Compared with aged donors, long-lived donors showed fewer expanded clones, suggesting selection.

V was clipped by 5 bases and J by 14 bases; unmatched bases: 10. This CDR3 is built from 13 residues. CDR1 and CDR2 (germline): SGHVS, FNYEAQ. Isolation of PBMCs gave at least 7 million cells per sample. Primed by a sample-barcoded 5' primer and a J-beta primer mix, a second PCR proceeded for 7 to 11 cycles. Each CDR3 protein gets one entry after TCRdb re-called the 5' RACE reads with MiXCR. In the table there are roughly 650,000 distinct CDR3 sequences, 32% of which are singletons. The chain recombines TRBV7-6 with TRBJ2-1; 9 positions agree with TRBD2. The clonotype originates from a woman at least 80 years old in good health. The sequenced sample consisted of blood. The CDR3 nucleotides read TGTGCCAGCAGCGCCTTAACTAGCGGGTCCAAGTTCTTC. Residues: CASSALTSGSKFF.